This T cell receptor (beta chain) was documented in a study of human T cells and chemical hapten exposure. Indicated time point: patch test 3, about 24 weeks after DPC sensitization. The treatment was: therapeutic diphenylcyclopropenone sensitization with weekly scalp DPC. A single record per CDR3 protein comes from TCRdb applying MiXCR to the RACE reads. In the table there are 100,000 to 120,000 distinct CDR3 sequences, about 34% of which are singletons. Germline trimming cut 3 bases from V and 13 bases from J; bases unmatched to any gene: 13. This CDR3 spans 16 amino acids. Per germline, CDR1 ENHRY and CDR2 SYGVKD.

This TCR was recovered from a man aged 40-55 years with alopecia areata. Some clones in this sample may be carry-over from other donors' samples. Sequencing was performed on whole blood, taken in connection with sensitization to the hapten diphenylcyclopropenone (DPC). This sequence joins TRBV10-3 and TRBJ1-6; 9 bases line up with TRBD1. CDR3 protein: CAISEVGTGLVYPLHF. The CDR3, as DNA: TGTGCCATCAGTGAAGTGGGGACAGGGCTGGTTTATCCCCTCCACTTT.